This passage covers 8 T cell receptor beta chains from one sample sequenced in a study of blood T cells in healthy people across ages. With a J-beta primer mix and a sample-barcoded 5' primer, a second PCR ran about 7 to 11 cycles. TCRdb reprocessed the 5' RACE reads via MiXCR and lists one record per CDR3 protein. The sample carries about 290,000 distinct CDR3 sequences, 25% to 30% recorded once. The source material was blood. All receptors come from a woman aged 70 to 79 in good health.

This clonotype came up a few times. V and J are TRBV27 and TRBJ2-1; 14 bases are shared with TRBD2. Trimming removed 6 bases from V and 8 bases from J; junction bases left unmatched: 3. Per the germline V gene, CDR1 is MNHEY and CDR2 is SMNVEV (reference sequence). The CDR3 runs 14 residues. The CDR3 sequence is CASRGTSGSHEQFF. The CDR3 DNA is TGTGCCAGCAGAGGGACTAGCGGGAGCCATGAGCAGTTCTTC.

This chain links TRBV5-1 with TRBJ2-5; TRBD2 aligns across 9 bases. Trimming removed 5 bases from V and 4 bases from J; junction bases left unmatched: 6. There are 14 residues in the CDR3. CDR1 and CDR2 (germline): SGHRS, YFSETQ. The CDR3 protein is CASSRLAGRETQYF. CDR3 nucleotides: TGCGCCAGCAGTCGGCTAGCGGGACGAGAGACCCAGTACTTC.

The genes are TRBV9 and TRBJ2-2; 8 bases match TRBD2. V shed 4 bases and J 5 bases; nucleotides not matched to a gene: 13. Germline V gene data show CDR1 as SGDLS and CDR2 as YYNGEE. The CDR3 consists of 17 residues. The CDR3 sequence is CASSRLGSGSLTGELFF. The CDR3 bases are TGTGCCAGCAGCCGTCTGGGGAGCGGGAGTCTTACCGGGGAGCTGTTTTTT.

This chain links TRBV5-1 with TRBJ2-4; 9 bases agree with TRBD2. CDR1 is SGHRS, CDR2 YFSETQ, per germline. With 0 bases clipped from V and 6 bases from J, the junction kept 4 bases outside the gene matches. The CDR3 is 15 residues long. CDR3 sequence (DNA): TGCGCCAGCAGCTTGGGGTCTAGCGGGATAAACATTCAGTACTTC. The encoded protein is CASSLGSSGINIQYF.

The chain recombines TRBV12-3 or TRBV12-4 with TRBJ1-6; D is perhaps TRBD1 (5 bases). The CDR3 has 14 residues. With 7 bases removed from V and 9 bases from J, the gap between germline ends came to 16 bases. The chain's CDR3 is CASNPGTLGSPLHF. The DNA of the CDR3 is TGTGCCAGCAATCCCGGGACGTTGGGTTCACCCCTCCACTTT.

This sequence joins TRBV6-5 and TRBJ2-7, with D perhaps matching TRBD1 (7 bases). Looked up from germline, CDR1 is MNHEY and CDR2 is SVGAGI. There are 14 residues in the CDR3. The germline V and J ends were trimmed by 5 bases and 5 bases, with 16 bases remaining between them. CDR3: CASSRNRGGNEQYF. The CDR3 bases are TGTGCCAGCAGTAGAAACAGGGGAGGCAACGAGCAGTACTTC.

A few counts support this clonotype. The genes are TRBV5-1 and TRBJ1-2, with D possibly being TRBD1 (5 bases). V lost 2 bases and J lost 2, with 10 bases in between. The CDR3 consists of 14 residues. CDR1 and CDR2 from the germline V gene are SGHRS and YFSETQ. CDR3 in amino acids: CASSFERGNYGYTF. The CDR3 DNA follows: TGCGCCAGCAGCTTTGAGCGGGGGAACTATGGCTACACCTTC.

This chain connects TRBV15 to TRBJ2-5, with 7 bases fitting TRBD2. The last part of the DNA fits TRBJ2-1 better; the J call may be wrong. This CDR3 has 15 amino acids. Germline-derived CDR1 and CDR2 are LNHNV and YYDKDF (reference sequence). The CDR3 sequence is CATSRPRAAGDEQFF. CDR3 sequence (DNA): TGTGCCACCAGCAGACCTAGAGCTGCGGGGGATGAGCAGTTCTTC.